This TCR beta chain was captured in a study of blood T cell repertoires in COVID-19. Study overall: Spain, Italy and the United States supplied samples that represented acute and convalescent COVID-19. PBMCs, B-cell-depleted T cells, or T cells provided the cDNA or gDNA that made up the material.

Patients from Seattle were sampled longitudinally, starting during active infection. In the original workflow: Estimation of nucleated cell counts was performed using reference gene primer amplification. The protocol was immunoSEQ multiplex PCR, while the TCRdb copy is restricted to in-frame clones and leaves out a portion. The V and J calls and clone size are taken from that table; D and trimming were inferred from the DNA. The sample comprises about 480,000 clones, roughly 89% of which are singletons, and 7.5% to 9% rests with the top ten. The receptor comes from a woman aged 50 to 60 with COVID-19, enrolled during active disease. Input material: peripheral blood.

CDR3: CASSLGGPQFF. CDR3 sequence (DNA): TGTGCCAGCAGTTTGGGGGGGCCCCAGTTCTTC. The chain has TRBV27 and TRBJ2-1, with D perhaps matching TRBD2 (7 bases). The germline CDR1 and CDR2 sequences are MNHEY and SMNVEV (reference sequence). Trimming took 3 bases from V and 13 from J, leaving 10 bases between them. This CDR3 has 11 residues.